This T cell receptor (beta chain) is drawn from a study of Tregs in tolerant kidney transplant recipients (dated by TCRdb to about 2019). A note on the overall study: The transplants used related donors along with nonmyeloablative bone marrow transplantation, and in the human trials mixed chimerism was transient. The study applied TCRbeta sequencing to find donor-specific regulatory T cells before combined kidney and bone marrow transplantation and then followed those same cells after transplant. Study-wide findings and limitations: Biological reproducibility was not examined directly, but technical replication error appeared to be minimal. In tolerant patients, the expansion of donor-specific Tregs was greater than global Treg expansion, suggesting that the expansion was antigen-driven rather than nonspecific. Because the study included only a small number of patients, the results must be confirmed in larger populations and under other immunosuppression protocols. The most biologically relevant and donor-specific TCRbeta repertoire appeared to be identified by expanding Tregs with activated donor B cells. For some patients the PCR primers changed over time, which made it impossible to compare the samples from those patients at the nucleotide level.

The time point label, read with the paper, signifies: blood sample drawn before combined kidney and bone marrow transplant. Thawed PBMCs were FACS-sorted into unstimulated Tregs (CD4+CD25+CD127-), CD4+ non-Tregs (CD4+CD25-), CD4 cells and CD8 cells. Patients were several combined kidney and bone marrow transplant recipients from the ITN036ST trial, and only these trial subjects had samples available. Healthy control blood was processed to PBMCs with a Ficoll density gradient and then cryopreserved, whereas patient PBMCs were collected both before and after transplant. Note on this clone: Its antigen is still unknown. The sample holds no much larger clone one base away, and base qualities are not on file.

For TCRbeta CDR3 sequencing, genomic DNA from the sorted cells was extracted using the QIAGEN DNeasy Blood and Tissue Kit. High-throughput TCRbeta CDR3 sequencing, which included PCR amplification with bias correction and internal controls, was done commercially through immunoSEQ. The original pipeline was this. Unique productive TCRbeta sequences were defined by CDR3 nucleotide sequence where primers matched, otherwise by CDR3 amino acid sequence with Vbeta and Jbeta genes. Sorting error was corrected by removing sequences shared between sorted populations at a frequency ratio of 2:1 or less, and the remaining shared sequences were assigned to the higher population. A sequence counted as donor-reactive if, in CFSE-low cells, the sequence had a frequency of at least 0.01% and was expanded at least 5-fold compared with unstimulated cells. Jensen-Shannon divergence calculated on the top 100 TCRbeta sequences ranked by frequency was used to measure repertoire divergence. When a sample had multiple sequencing runs, each run was corrected for sorting error separately and the runs were then pooled. The table comes from immuneACCESS by way of TCRdb, which keeps in-frame sequences with V and J called. Part of the clones is missing from these tables; in studies checked, under half for an unresolved V gene and the rest for unknown reasons. D and trimming come from the DNA, and the V and J calls and clone size come from that table. Counted in this sample were some 70,000 clones; approximately 91% of them appeared once. The ten top clones hold approximately 0.4% of the sample.

The receptor was derived from a human donor who received a combined kidney and bone marrow transplant. Sequences were derived from CD4+ T cells from blood, sampled before the transplant.

The DNA sequence is as follows: TGTGCCAGCAGCTCTAAAAGCGTGACTCAGGAGCAGTACTTC. Its protein reads: CASSSKSVTQEQYF. The chain is assembled from TRBV11-2 and TRBJ2-7; too little of a D gene remains to name it. According to the germline V gene, CDR1 reads SGHAT and CDR2 reads FQNNGV. The CDR3 goes from the cysteine to the phenylalanine over 14 residues. The read is trimmed to its CDR3 DNA, 42 bases read in frame from base 1. V drops 4 bases and J drops 7 bases, leaving 17 bases in between.